This TCR beta chain was obtained from a study of regulatory T cells in long-lasting Graves disease. Across the study: New Graves' disease cases had less than 3 months of antithyroid drugs. Whole-study results and caveats: Accuracy could have been hurt by small sample size.

On this clonotype itself: The antigen remains undetermined. A much larger clone is a single base away; this may be a read error.

Stated time point: newly diagnosed GD, antithyroid drugs for less than 3 months. Making the TCR library involved RNA that had been extracted from PBMCs. Researchers made TCR beta libraries by using iRepertoire HTBI primers and running Arm-PCR on CDR3 regions. TCRdb recomputed calls from the multiplex PCR reads with MiXCR, one row per CDR3 protein. The sample includes approximately 350,000 distinct CDR3 sequences, roughly 12% seen only once; the top ten take 18%. Another study also made use of these data, one on T cells in Graves' hyperthyroidism and ophthalmopathy. That publication notes: The model made its ophthalmopathy prediction, and onset followed a median around 6.9 months later.

This TCR was sampled from a woman younger than 30 with Graves disease. The material was peripheral blood mononuclear cells (PBMCs), obtained at new diagnosis, from a patient treated with antithyroid drugs.

CDR3 nucleotides: TGCAGCGTTGGGGCAGTGAACACTGGAGCTTTCTTT. Translating it yields CSVGAVNTGAFF. The V gene is TRBV29-1, the J gene TRBJ1-1, with unresolved D. This CDR3 comprises 12 residues. The germline gives CDR1 SQVTM, CDR2 ANQGSEA.